The rows below give T cell receptor beta chains drawn from one sample of a study of T cell therapy after organ transplantation. Produced via immunoSEQ multiplex PCR; TCRdb's table is partial and in-frame only. The sample lists 15,000 or so clones, around 86% seen once, with roughly 28% in the top ten. These TCRs' antigens remain unknown. Sample: CD8+ T cells from blood, taken after autologous CMV-specific T cell therapy. The receptors here all came from a human patient who had received a solid organ transplant and had CMV disease. Among the T cells, some may be from the graft donor. The CDR3 runs from the conserved cysteine through the conserved F or W. The D gene is left open where the match is weak. Size is stated for part of the rows, as once, few or many counts, or as a class when the clone is expanded.

>NA|TRBJ2-7|NA|TRBV19
CASSPYGRGSYEQYF
TGTGCCAGTAGTCCATACGGCAGGGGCTCCTACGAGCAGTACTTC
>TRBD1|TRBJ1-3|once|TRBV9
CASSPLPRRDRGNTIYF
TGTGCCAGCAGCCCCCTCCCCCGCCGGGACAGGGGAAACACCATATATTTT
>TRBD1|TRBJ2-7|NA|TRBV11-2
CASSFEDRSSYEQYF
TGTGCCAGCAGCTTCGAGGACAGGAGCTCCTACGAGCAGTACTTC
>NA|TRBJ1-5|NA|TRBV19
CATFGGGNQPQHF
TGTGCCACCTTTGGGGGGGGGAATCAGCCCCAGCATTTT
>NA|TRBJ2-2|many|TRBV4-1
CASRTFITGELFF
TGCGCCAGCAGAACTTTTATAACCGGGGAGCTGTTTTTT
>NA|TRBJ1-3|few|TRBV4-2
CASSQDQGASGNTIYF
TGTGCCAGCAGCCAAGATCAAGGGGCCTCTGGAAACACCATATATTTT
>NA|TRBJ1-1|NA|TRBV19
CASSIAGAGTEAFF
TGTGCCAGTAGTATTGCAGGGGCCGGCACTGAAGCTTTCTTT
>NA|TRBJ1-3|NA|TRBV30
CAWSVGLSGNTIYF
TGTGCCTGGAGTGTGGGCCTCTCTGGAAACACCATATATTTT
>NA|TRBJ2-7|NA|TRBV27
CASRKSRGTGATEQYF
TGTGCCAGCAGAAAAAGTCGGGGGACCGGGGCCACCGAGCAGTACTTC
>NA|TRBJ1-1|NA|TRBV9
CASSDPTGLSLFDTEAFF
TGTGCCAGCAGCGACCCGACAGGTTTATCACTCTTTGATACTGAAGCTTTCTTT
>NA|TRBJ2-1|few|TRBV7-8
CASSYIGGWNEQFF
TGTGCCAGCAGCTACATAGGAGGGTGGAATGAGCAGTTCTTC
>NA|TRBJ1-5|NA|TRBV13
CASSYGTGNQPQHF
TGTGCCAGCAGCTACGGGACGGGCAATCAGCCCCAGCATTTT
>NA|TRBJ1-5|NA|TRBV6-5
CASRIGGFSNQPQHF
TGTGCCAGCAGAATAGGAGGCTTTAGCAATCAGCCCCAGCATTTT
>NA|TRBJ2-1|NA|TRBV4-3
CASSQEGYNEQFF
TGCGCCAGCAGCCAAGAGGGCTACAATGAGCAGTTCTTC
>TRBD1|TRBJ1-4|NA|TRBV19
CARRTGGTSNEKLFF
TGTGCCAGGCGGACAGGGGGCACCTCTAATGAAAAACTGTTTTTT
>TRBD2|TRBJ2-2|NA|TRBV7-9
CASSPNFSGGPTGELFF
TGTGCCAGCAGCCCTAACTTCAGCGGGGGCCCCACCGGGGAGCTGTTTTTT
>NA|TRBJ2-1|NA|TRBV2
CASSWGGGNEQFF
TGTGCCAGCAGTTGGGGGGGCGGGAATGAGCAGTTCTTC
>NA|TRBJ2-7|NA|TRBV4-1
CASSLGGQATYEQYF
TGCGCCAGCAGCCTCGGCGGGCAGGCAACCTACGAGCAGTACTTC
>TRBD2|TRBJ2-7|once|TRBV4-2
CASSQGGGLAYEQYF
TGTGCCAGCAGCCAAGGCGGAGGACTAGCGTACGAGCAGTACTTC
>TRBD1|TRBJ1-1|NA|TRBV7-3
CASSFGTGVEAFF
TGTGCCAGCAGCTTCGGGACAGGGGTTGAAGCTTTCTTT
>TRBD1|TRBJ2-7|NA|TRBV5-6
CASSLDGQGLVEQYF
TGTGCCAGCAGTCTCGACGGACAGGGGTTGGTCGAGCAGTACTTC
>NA|TRBJ1-3|once|TRBV9
CASSVEVSSGNTIYF
TGTGCCAGCAGCGTAGAAGTGTCCTCTGGAAACACCATATATTTT
>NA|TRBJ2-5|NA|TRBV11-2
CASSSYQETQYF
TGTGCCAGCAGCTCGTACCAAGAGACCCAGTACTTC
>TRBD2|TRBJ2-1|NA|TRBV2
CASRGPGTSGAAFPYNEQFF
TGTGCCAGCAGGGGCCCCGGGACTAGCGGCGCGGCCTTCCCCTACAATGAGCAGTTCTTC
>NA|TRBJ2-1|NA|TRBV4-3
CASSQDETGYNEQFF
TGCGCCAGCAGCCAAGATGAGACAGGCTACAATGAGCAGTTCTTC
>NA|TRBJ2-1|NA|TRBV7-8
CASSLAGEQFF
TGTGCCAGCAGCTTAGCGGGAGAGCAGTTCTTC
>NA|TRBJ1-3|NA|TRBV30
CAWSPRMSFGNTIYF
TGTGCCTGGAGCCCCAGGATGAGTTTTGGAAACACCATATATTTT
>NA|TRBJ2-4|NA|TRBV13
CASSLEGRGKNIQYF
TGTGCCAGCAGCTTAGAGGGGCGGGGCAAAAACATTCAGTACTTC
>NA|TRBJ2-2|NA|TRBV6-4
CASSDSSSGELFF
TGTGCCAGCAGTGACTCTAGCTCCGGGGAGCTGTTTTTT
>NA|TRBJ2-5|NA|TRBV4-1
CASSPRTDQETQYF
TGCGCCAGCAGCCCCCGGACAGACCAAGAGACCCAGTACTTC
>NA|TRBJ1-1|NA|TRBV19
CASSMTMDTEAFF
TGTGCCAGTAGTATGACGATGGACACTGAAGCTTTCTTT
>NA|TRBJ2-5|NA|TRBV6-1
CASSEHGGANGETQYF
TGTGCCAGCAGTGAGCATGGTGGGGCTAACGGGGAGACCCAGTACTTC
>TRBD2|TRBJ2-3|NA|TRBV9
CASSASGRGTDTQYF
TGTGCCAGCAGCGCTAGCGGGAGAGGAACAGATACGCAGTATTTT
>TRBD1|TRBJ2-7|NA|TRBV13
CASSLEGAVYEQYF
TGTGCCAGCAGCCTCGAGGGGGCAGTGTACGAGCAGTACTTC
>NA|TRBJ2-7|NA|TRBV7-2
CASSLGGGYEQYF
TGTGCCAGCAGCTTAGGCGGCGGCTACGAGCAGTACTTC
>NA|TRBJ1-6|NA|TRBV6-5
CASSPQAFYSPLHF
TGTGCCAGCAGCCCCCAGGCTTTTTATTCACCCCTCCACTTT
>TRBD2|TRBJ2-3|NA|TRBV6-4
CASRGLAEPHHSTDTQYF
TGTGCCAGCAGGGGGCTAGCGGAGCCCCACCATTCCACAGATACGCAGTATTTT
>NA|TRBJ2-1|few|TRBV2
CASSEALNALNNEQFF
TGTGCCAGCAGTGAAGCGCTAAATGCTCTTAACAATGAGCAGTTCTTC
>NA|TRBJ2-3|NA|TRBV9
CASSVGGRLHTDTQYF
TGTGCCAGCAGCGTGGGGGGGCGTTTGCACACAGATACGCAGTATTTT
>NA|TRBJ1-1|few|TRBV27
CASSPLERVEAFF
TGTGCCAGCAGTCCCCTGGAGAGGGTTGAAGCTTTCTTT
>NA|TRBJ2-5|NA|TRBV14
CASSPYYRAGAAKETQYF
TGTGCCAGCAGCCCATATTATCGGGCAGGGGCGGCCAAAGAGACCCAGTACTTC
>TRBD1|TRBJ1-1|NA|TRBV5-1
CAIVDRGRDTEAFF
TGCGCCATCGTAGACAGGGGGCGGGACACTGAAGCTTTCTTT
>TRBD1|TRBJ1-2|NA|TRBV9
CASSGDGQALGGYTF
TGTGCCAGCAGCGGAGACGGACAGGCGTTAGGTGGCTACACCTTC
>TRBD1|TRBJ2-7|NA|TRBV19
CASRLGQGDVYEQYF
TGTGCCAGTAGACTAGGACAGGGGGACGTCTACGAGCAGTACTTC
>TRBD2|TRBJ2-7|NA|TRBV19
CASSDLEGGYYEQYF
TGTGCCAGTAGTGATCTGGAGGGAGGGTACTACGAGCAGTACTTC
>NA|TRBJ1-1|few|TRBV10-1
CASSDQGTEAFF
TGCGCCAGCAGTGATCAGGGAACGGAAGCTTTCTTT
>NA|TRBJ2-7|NA|TRBV28
CASRMAQEGSYEQYF
TGTGCCAGCAGGATGGCTCAAGAGGGCTCCTACGAGCAGTACTTC
>NA|TRBJ1-1|NA|TRBV19
CASSMTVNTEAFF
TGTGCCAGTAGTATGACAGTGAACACTGAAGCTTTCTTT
>NA|TRBJ1-4|NA|TRBV30
CAWSEGEKLFF
TGTGCCTGGAGTGAGGGGGAAAAACTGTTTTTT
>NA|TRBJ1-5|NA|TRBV7-9
CASSPASFDQPQHF
TGTGCCAGCAGCCCCGCCTCGTTCGATCAGCCCCAGCATTTT
>NA|TRBJ2-2|once|TRBV19
CASSIDLEGPNTGELFF
TGTGCCAGTAGTATAGATCTTGAGGGACCGAACACCGGGGAGCTGTTTTTT
>NA|TRBJ2-2|once|TRBV27
CASSDKLWNTGELFF
TGTGCCAGCAGCGACAAACTTTGGAACACCGGGGAGCTGTTTTTT
>NA|TRBJ2-2|NA|TRBV4-1
CASSPEVFTGELFF
TGCGCCAGCAGCCCAGAGGTATTCACCGGGGAGCTGTTTTTT
>TRBD2|TRBJ2-5|NA|TRBV15
CATSSGGGYQETQYF
TGTGCCACCAGCAGTGGCGGGGGGTACCAAGAGACCCAGTACTTC